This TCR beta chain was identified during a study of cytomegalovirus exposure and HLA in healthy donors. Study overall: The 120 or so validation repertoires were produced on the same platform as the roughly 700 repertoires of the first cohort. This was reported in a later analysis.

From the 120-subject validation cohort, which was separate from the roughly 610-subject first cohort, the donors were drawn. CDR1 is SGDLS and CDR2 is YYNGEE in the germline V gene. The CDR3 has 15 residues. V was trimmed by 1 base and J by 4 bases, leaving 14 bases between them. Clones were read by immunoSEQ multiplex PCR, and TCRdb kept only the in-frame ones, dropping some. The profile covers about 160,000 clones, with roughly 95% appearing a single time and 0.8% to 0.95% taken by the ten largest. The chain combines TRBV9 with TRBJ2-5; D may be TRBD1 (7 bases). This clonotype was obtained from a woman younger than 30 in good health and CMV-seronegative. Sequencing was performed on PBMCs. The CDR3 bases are TGTGCCAGCAGCGTACAGGGGGGTCCGGGAGAGACCCAGTACTTC. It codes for CASSVQGGPGETQYF.